What follows are 25 T cell receptor beta chains derived from one specimen sequenced in a study of blood T cells in healthy people across ages. Together with a sample-barcoded 5' primer, a J-beta primer mix was included in a second PCR lasting about 6 to 12 cycles. TCRdb reprocessed the 5' RACE reads via MiXCR and lists one record per CDR3 protein. The sample lists about 1.7 million distinct CDR3 sequences, 28% occurring once. The specimen sequenced was blood. All receptors derive from a woman in her twenties or thirties in good health.

The gene calls are TRBV20-1 and TRBJ2-1, with D maybe TRBD1 (6 bases). This CDR3 region has 13 residues. V dropped 3 bases and J dropped 6 bases, with 12 bases sitting between them. CDR1 DFQATT and CDR2 SNEGSKA come from the germline V gene (reference sequence). For the CDR3, the DNA is TGCAGTGCTAGGAAAACAGGGCGCAATGAGCAGTTCTTC. It is translated as CSARKTGRNEQFF.

The rearrangement links TRBV4-3 to TRBJ2-2; 9 nucleotides agree with TRBD2. Germline CDR1 and CDR2: LGHNA and YSLEER. The CDR3 contains 15 residues. V lost 3 bases and J lost 3; bases outside the gene matches: 2. The CDR3 DNA sequence: TGCGCCAGCAGCCAGAGCGGGAGGTACACCGGGGAGCTGTTTTTT. Residues: CASSQSGRYTGELFF.

The chain carries TRBV15 and TRBJ2-2; 7 bases match TRBD1. Germline CDR1 reads LNHNV; CDR2 reads YYDKDF (reference sequence). The length of the CDR3 is 15 residues. V shed 3 bases, J shed 5 bases, and the junction held 6 bases outside the gene matches. CDR3 amino acids: CATSSGTARTGELFF. The DNA of the CDR3 is TGTGCCACCAGCAGTGGGACAGCGAGGACCGGGGAGCTGTTTTTT.

The chain uses TRBV28 and TRBJ1-2, with 7 bases identical to TRBD1. Germline CDR1 is MDHEN and CDR2 is SYDVKM. The CDR3 consists of 15 residues. The ends lost 6 bases at V and 2 bases at J; junction bases unmatched: 9. The CDR3 loop is CASSWGTARNYGYTF. The CDR3 DNA sequence: TGTGCCAGCAGCTGGGGGACAGCCAGGAACTATGGCTACACCTTC.

This clonotype turned up a few times. The genes are TRBV6-4 and TRBJ2-1; 15 bases align to TRBD2. CDR3 length equals 18 residues. Germline assignment: CDR1 MRHNA and CDR2 SNTAGT. J gave up 0 bases and V 8 bases, and 8 bases lay outside the gene matches. The CDR3 sequence is CASPGLAGGPNSYNEQFF. CDR3 coding DNA: TGTGCCAGCCCGGGACTAGCGGGGGGACCTAACTCCTACAATGAGCAGTTCTTC.

In this sample, this clonotype turned up a few times. J is TRBJ1-1 and V is TRBV28; weak D call: TRBD1 (6 bases). The germline CDR1 and CDR2 sequences are MDHEN and SYDVKM. V lost 8 bases and J lost 7, with 14 bases in between. CDR3 length: 12 amino acids. CDR3 DNA: TGTGCCAGCGGGTTGCGGGACATTGAAGCTTTCTTT. The encoded protein is CASGLRDIEAFF. The full variable domain, its missing parts supplied by reference TRBV28 and TRBJ1-1, is DVKVTQSSRYLVKRTGEKVFLECVQDMDHENMFWYRQDPGLGLRLIYFSYDVKMKEKGDIPEGYSVSREKKERFSLILESASTNQTSMYLCASGLRDIEAFFGQGTRLTVV.

In its sample, this clonotype was seen a few times. Here the CDR3 DNA reads TGTGCCAGCTCACCAACGGGGGGGTCACGGAATGAGCAGTTCTTC. It encodes CASSPTGGSRNEQFF. The chain employs TRBV18 and TRBJ2-1; 8 nucleotides line up with TRBD2. The CDR3 totals 15 residues. The germline gives CDR1 KGHSH, CDR2 LQKENI. J lost 7 bases, V lost 2 bases, and 7 bases had no gene match.

In this sample, this clonotype turned up many times. The chain is built from TRBV29-1 and TRBJ2-1, with TRBD1 matching over 7 bases. The CDR3 runs 13 residues. The ends lost 2 bases at V and 4 bases at J; junction bases unmatched: 2. The V gene's germline CDR1 is SQVTM and CDR2 ANQGSEA. CDR3 sequence: CSVERGQYNEQFF. CDR3 DNA sequence: TGCAGCGTTGAAAGGGGGCAGTACAATGAGCAGTTCTTC.

This clonotype was counted only a few times. V is TRBV7-3 and J is TRBJ2-2; D possibly corresponds to TRBD2 (7 bases). Germline V gene sequence: CDR1 SGHTA, CDR2 FQGTGA. The ends were cut back, 2 bases at V and 4 bases at J, with 14 bases in the middle. CDR3 size: 16 residues. The CDR3 protein is CASSLFLGGPTGELFF. The DNA of the CDR3 is TGTGCCAGCAGCTTATTCTTGGGGGGGCCCACCGGGGAGCTGTTTTTT.

The genes are TRBV20-1 and TRBJ2-3, with 13 bases lining up with TRBD2. CDR3 length equals 14 residues. Germline V gene lookup returns CDR1 DFQATT and CDR2 SNEGSKA (reference sequence). CDR3 nucleotide sequence: TGCAGCTCCGGGACTAGCGGGGTCACAGATACGCAGTATTTT. This gives the protein CSSGTSGVTDTQYF.

Of note for this clonotype: This may come from a read error, since a much larger clone is one base off. The chain has TRBV6-5 and TRBJ2-4, with 7 bases identical to TRBD2. The germline gives CDR1 MNHEY, CDR2 SVGAGI. V was pared by 0 bases and J by 13 bases, with 9 bases of the junction left unmatched. The CDR3 loop spans 14 amino acids. The CDR3 DNA is TGTGCCAGCAGTTACTCAAGCGGGACGGGTGAGCAGTACTTC. Translated: CASSYSSGTGEQYF.

This clonotype was seen a handful of times. One junction end does not reproduce the germline sequence, and a read error may be involved. V usage is TRBV4-2 and J usage is TRBJ2-3, with 8 bases aligning to TRBD1. This CDR3 has 16 amino acids. Germline CDR1 reads LGHNA; CDR2 reads YNFKEQ. The CDR3 reads CASSQDHDRGTDTRYF. CDR3 bases: TGTGCCAGCAGCCAAGATCACGACAGGGGCACAGATACGCGGTATTTT.

The rearrangement uses TRBV7-2 and TRBJ2-5, with D unresolved. V lost 0 bases to trimming and J lost 0 bases, with 14 bases between them. This CDR3 has 17 amino acids. The germline V gene encodes CDR1 SGHTA and CDR2 FQGNSA. Here the CDR3 reads CASSLAQLNSYQETQYF. The CDR3 DNA follows: TGTGCCAGCAGCTTAGCGCAACTTAATTCATACCAAGAGACCCAGTACTTC.

This clonotype was observed a handful of times. This chain links TRBV5-1 with TRBJ2-3, with D unresolved. With 4 bases removed from V and 6 bases from J, the gap between germline ends came to 9 bases. This CDR3 has 12 amino acids. CDR1 is SGHRS and CDR2 is YFSETQ in the germline V gene. CDR3 loop: CASSALMDTQYF. The CDR3 coding sequence is TGCGCCAGCAGCGCGCTGATGGATACGCAGTATTTT.

This clonotype was seen a handful of times. V is TRBV28 and J is TRBJ2-7, with D tentatively TRBD1 or TRBD2 (6 bases each). Trimming stripped 5 bases from V and 2 bases from J, with 19 bases between. Germline CDR1 reads MDHEN; CDR2 reads SYDVKM. The CDR3 is 16 residues long. The CDR3 spells CASSPAGGAGTYEQYF. CDR3 nucleotides: TGTGCCAGCAGTCCGGCCGGGGGCGCAGGCACCTACGAGCAGTACTTC.

This chain uses TRBV14 with TRBJ1-5, with D unresolved. With 8 bases removed from V and 2 bases from J, the gap between germline ends came to 13 bases. Germline CDR1 reads SGHDN; CDR2 reads FVKESK. The CDR3 is 14 residues long. The CDR3 DNA reads TGTGCCAGCCCCCCGGGGTCGGGCAATCAGCCCCAGCATTTT. This gives the protein CASPPGSGNQPQHF.

This clonotype was found a few times. The chain joins TRBV6-2 or TRBV6-3 to TRBJ2-7; the match to TRBD2 covers 7 bases. Per the germline V gene, CDR1 is MNHEY and CDR2 is SVGEGT. Losses at the gene ends were 7 bases for V and 4 bases for J; bases not matched to a gene: 10. This CDR3 spans 14 amino acids. CDR3 sequence: CASKFEPAGYEQYF. DNA of the CDR3: TGTGCCAGCAAATTTGAACCAGCGGGGTACGAGCAGTACTTC.

This clonotype was observed a few times. This may be a read error, as it is one base from a much larger clone. The J gene is TRBJ2-4, the V gene TRBV14; unclear D gene. Germline CDR1 SGHDN, CDR2 FVKESK. This CDR3 spans 15 amino acids. The CDR3 reads CVSSQDLRDGYIQYF. Written as DNA, the CDR3 is TGTGTCAGCAGCCAAGATCTCCGAGACGGTTACATTCAGTACTTC.

In DNA, the CDR3 is TGCAGTGCTAGAGATCGGAAGACTAGCCACAATGAGCAGTTCTTC. Protein product: CSARDRKTSHNEQFF. The genes are TRBV20-1 and TRBJ2-1; TRBD2 aligns across 7 bases. Trimming took 0 bases from V and 5 from J; bases not matched to a gene: 7. Looked up from germline, CDR1 is DFQATT and CDR2 is SNEGSKA (reference sequence). The CDR3 has 15 amino acids.

This clonotype appeared a single time. This rearrangement joins TRBV29-1 to TRBJ2-7, with D unclear. The V gene lost 0 bases and the J gene lost 4 bases, with 7 bases spanning the gap. This CDR3 has 12 amino acids. Germline CDR1 and CDR2: SQVTM and ANQGSEA. CDR3 sequence: CSVEELGYEQYF. The CDR3 DNA reads as TGCAGCGTTGAAGAGTTGGGGTACGAGCAGTACTTC.

This sequence joins TRBV29-1 and TRBJ2-2, with D maybe TRBD1 (5 bases). Germline CDR1 reads SQVTM; CDR2 reads ANQGSEA. This CDR3 is 15 amino acids long. Trimming removed 7 bases from V and 3 bases from J, with 18 bases in between. The CDR3 reads CSAAVGLTYTGELFF. CDR3 DNA: TGCAGCGCCGCGGTGGGGCTGACATACACCGGGGAGCTGTTTTTT.

This clonotype has a count of ten or more. The rearrangement uses TRBV4-1 and TRBJ1-2, with D possibly being TRBD1 (6 bases). Trimming cost V 4 bases and J 0 bases, with 18 bases left between them. Germline loops: CDR1 MGHRA, CDR2 YSYEKL. The CDR3 covers 17 residues. CDR3 in DNA: TGCGCCAGCAGCCCCACTACCGGGACAATCGCTAACTATGGCTACACCTTC. It encodes CASSPTTGTIANYGYTF.

Turning to this clonotype: Given a much more abundant clone one base away, this may be a read error. This sequence joins TRBV20-1 and TRBJ2-7, with a tentative D call TRBD1 (7 bases). Germline CDR1 reads DFQATT; CDR2 reads SNEGSKA (reference sequence). CDR3 size: 13 residues. The CDR3 here is CSARGAGAYKQYF. The DNA of the CDR3 is TGCAGTGCCAGGGGGGCCGGAGCCTACAAGCAGTACTTC.

The chain has TRBV12-3 or TRBV12-4 and TRBJ1-2, with 7 bases that match TRBD1. Germline trimming cut 4 bases from V and 4 bases from J; bases unmatched to any gene: 6. The CDR3 runs to 14 residues. CDR3 amino acids: CASSSSGTAYGYTF. Here the CDR3 DNA reads TGTGCCAGCAGTTCTTCCGGGACAGCCTATGGCTACACCTTC.

The genes are TRBV12-3 or TRBV12-4 and TRBJ2-7; D perhaps matches TRBD2 (6 bases). Trimming pared 1 base from V and 10 bases from J, leaving 23 bases between. The CDR3 runs 16 residues. CDR3 sequence: CASSLGRAGLQDTQYF. In DNA form, the CDR3 reads TGTGCCAGCAGTTTAGGGCGAGCGGGCCTTCAAGACACCCAGTACTTC.